This T cell receptor (beta chain) comes out of a study of T cell changes during pregnancy in multiple sclerosis. The assay was immunoSEQ multiplex PCR, and TCRdb's table has in-frame clones only and misses some. The data contain 90,000 to 100,000 clones, about 92% of them singletons. Germline-derived CDR1 and CDR2 are SEHNR and FQNEAQ (reference sequence). This CDR3 is 15 amino acids long. With 5 bases clipped from V and 6 bases from J, the junction kept 6 bases outside the gene matches. Here the sequenced sample was peripheral blood, taken after pregnancy. This receptor was identified in a female donor in good health, enrolled as a control in a pregnancy study. The V and J genes are TRBV7-9 and TRBJ1-6; TRBD1 agrees at 8 bases. The CDR3 nucleotides read TGTGCCAGCAGCCTTTCTGACAGGGGTAATTCACCCCTCCACTTT. Translation: CASSLSDRGNSPLHF.